This entry lists 24 T cell receptor beta chains sequenced from one sample in a study of T-cell memory formation after mild COVID-19. TCRdb fed the 5' RACE reads into MiXCR, producing one record per CDR3 protein. The table has hundreds of thousands of distinct CDR3 sequences, about 20% seen once. Sequenced material: PBMCs or a T cell subset sorted from them (not recorded which). The source of these receptors is an adult woman who had mild COVID-19 (a few samples of this study predate the infection). Cell type and time point are not known.

The chain has TRBV6-1 and TRBJ2-3; weak D call: TRBD2 (7 bases). The V gene's germline CDR1 is MNHNS and CDR2 SASEGT. This CDR3 is built from 18 residues. The germline V and J ends were trimmed by 5 bases and 0 bases, with 21 bases remaining between them. CDR3 bases: TGTGCCAGCAGTCTGATACGGGGGGCTTCTCCTAGCACAGATACGCAGTATTTT. Translation gives CASSLIRGASPSTDTQYF.

V gene TRBV7-6 combines with J gene TRBJ2-7, with 8 bases that match TRBD1. The germline gives CDR1 SGHVS, CDR2 FNYEAQ. Trimming at V came to 3 bases and at J to 3 bases, leaving 7 bases not matched to a gene. CDR3 size: 15 residues. CDR3 residues: CASSLGDGQGYEQYF. The CDR3 coding sequence is TGTGCCAGCAGCTTGGGGGATGGACAGGGCTACGAGCAGTACTTC.

The chain links TRBV12-3 or TRBV12-4 to TRBJ2-4; D gene uncertain. The CDR3 runs 14 residues. V lost 5 bases and J 1 base, leaving 9 bases between the germline ends. The CDR3 protein is CASSRSGAKNIQYF. The CDR3 DNA reads TGTGCCAGCAGTAGATCAGGTGCCAAAAACATTCAGTACTTC.

V is TRBV6-6 and J is TRBJ1-2; D is unclear. This CDR3 is built from 13 residues. Germline loops: CDR1 MNHNY, CDR2 SVGAGI (reference sequence). Trimming left V 7 bases short and J 3 bases short, with 12 bases between. The CDR3 DNA reads TGTGCCAGCACCCTTGGTGGCCACTATGGCTACACCTTC. Its protein product is CASTLGGHYGYTF.

This clonotype was seen a handful of times. A junction boundary mismatches the germline segment, possibly from a read error. The V and J genes are TRBV6-5 and TRBJ2-2, with 7 bases fitting TRBD1. The CDR3 covers 15 residues. Germline-derived CDR1 and CDR2 are MNHEY and SVGAGI. This CDR3 is CASSHSGQITGELFF. CDR3 nucleotide sequence: TGTGCCAGCAGTCACTCGGGACAGATCACCGGGGAGCTGTTTTTT.

This rearrangement joins TRBV7-9 to TRBJ1-1, with D possibly TRBD1 on 6 matching bases. The CDR3 sequence is 16 residues long. Germline lookup yields CDR1 SEHNR and CDR2 FQNEAQ (reference sequence). Deletions cut 0 bases from V and 0 bases from J, with 11 bases between. DNA of the CDR3: TGTGCCAGCAGCTTAGCGTGGGGGGCGGTGAACACTGAAGCTTTCTTT. Translating it yields CASSLAWGAVNTEAFF.

The chain uses TRBV5-1 and TRBJ2-3; 7 nucleotides agree with TRBD2. The CDR3 is made up of 15 amino acids. Germline CDR1 SGHRS, CDR2 YFSETQ. The trim removed 4 bases at V and 1 base at J, leaving 6 bases unmatched. DNA of the CDR3: TGCGCCAGCAGCGCCGGGGGGTTTGGCACAGATACGCAGTATTTT. It encodes CASSAGGFGTDTQYF.

This clonotype has a handful of counts. J is TRBJ1-2 and V is TRBV5-1; D is possibly TRBD1 (5 bases). Trimming stripped 0 bases from V and 4 bases from J, with 13 bases between. The CDR3 length is 15 residues. Germline V gene lookup returns CDR1 SGHRS and CDR2 YFSETQ. CDR3 sequence: CASSLALDTFYGYTF. Here the CDR3 DNA reads TGCGCCAGCAGCTTGGCCCTGGACACCTTCTATGGCTACACCTTC.

The chain employs TRBV18 and TRBJ1-2; no definite D call. V lost 0 bases and J lost 8, with 13 bases in between. This CDR3 is 14 amino acids long. Germline values: CDR1 KGHSH, CDR2 LQKENI. In DNA form, the CDR3 reads TGTGCCAGCTCACCACCGAGTAAGGATCGGGGCTACACCTTC. The encoded protein is CASSPPSKDRGYTF.

This clonotype was observed a handful of times. The chain carries TRBV6-2 or TRBV6-3 and TRBJ2-7, with D unresolved. CDR3 size: 12 residues. The V end lost 5 bases, the J end lost 6 bases, and 11 bases lay between the germline ends. Per the germline V gene, CDR1 is MNHEY and CDR2 is SVGEGT. CDR3 region: CASSPDLTEQYF. In DNA, the CDR3 is TGTGCCAGCAGTCCCGACTTGACCGAGCAGTACTTC.

In its sample, this clonotype was seen a few times. The V gene is TRBV20-1, the J gene TRBJ2-1; D gene ambiguous. The CDR3 runs to 13 residues. V lost 3 bases, J lost 5 bases, and 11 bases lay in between. Germline-derived CDR1 and CDR2 are DFQATT and SNEGSKA (reference sequence). The CDR3 reads CSASGDFNNEQFF. The CDR3 DNA follows: TGCAGTGCTAGCGGCGACTTTAACAATGAGCAGTTCTTC.

V and J are TRBV7-8 and TRBJ1-1; tentatively, D is TRBD1 (5 bases). The CDR3 has 13 residues. Trimming removed 2 bases from V and 6 bases from J, with 10 bases in between. CDR1 is SGHVS, CDR2 FQNEAQ, per germline. The CDR3 coding sequence is TGTGCCAGCAGCTTAAAGGGGCCAGCTGAAGCTTTCTTT. It yields the protein CASSLKGPAEAFF.

This clonotype occurred a few times. V usage is TRBV5-1 and J usage is TRBJ1-5; TRBD1 aligns across 7 bases. The CDR3 has 14 amino acids. The germline V gene has CDR1 SGHRS and CDR2 YFSETQ. V dropped 4 bases and J dropped 6; count of bases not matched to a gene: 7. The DNA for the CDR3 is TGCGCCAGCAGCGTCGGTTCAGGGGGTCAGCCCCAGCATTTT. Its protein product is CASSVGSGGQPQHF. Together with reference TRBV5-1 and TRBJ1-5, the CDR3 gives the full variable domain: KAGVTQTPRYLIKTRGQQVTLSCSPISGHRSVSWYQQTPGQGLQFLFEYFSETQRNKGNFPGRFSGRQFSNSRSEMNVSTLELGDSALYLCASSVGSGGQPQHFGDGTRLSIL.

The genes are TRBV29-1 and TRBJ2-6; D might be TRBD2 (6 bases). The V end was cut by 5 bases, the J end by 0 bases, with 17 bases between. CDR3 size: 17 residues. Germline loops: CDR1 SQVTM, CDR2 ANQGSEA. CDR3 coding DNA: TGCAGCGTTAGAAAGGTTGCGGGGAGCTCTGGGGCCAACGTCCTGACTTTC. The encoded protein is CSVRKVAGSSGANVLTF.

This clonotype was picked up a small number of times. The chain links TRBV12-3 or TRBV12-4 to TRBJ2-7; 7 nucleotides align to TRBD1. There are 14 residues in the CDR3. V was clipped by 5 bases and J by 4 bases; unmatched bases: 8. The chain's CDR3 is CASSLPGQRYEQYF. The CDR3 DNA is TGTGCCAGCAGTCTACCGGGACAGCGTTACGAGCAGTACTTC.

This clonotype was seen a handful of times. This sequence joins TRBV7-8 and TRBJ1-1; 12 bases align to TRBD1. CDR3 length: 14 residues. From germline, CDR1 is SGHVS and CDR2 FQNEAQ. V dropped 3 bases and J dropped 6; count of bases not matched to a gene: 2. The CDR3 DNA sequence: TGTGCCAGCAGCTTGGGACAGGGGGCTCCTGAAGCTTTCTTT. It specifies CASSLGQGAPEAFF.

This clonotype came up a few times. This rearrangement joins TRBV12-3 or TRBV12-4 to TRBJ2-4; 13 bases map to TRBD2. The V gene end was trimmed by 7 bases and the J gene end by 0 bases; junction bases not matched to a gene: 9. This CDR3 has 18 amino acids. The CDR3 loop is CASTRGTSGALAKNIQYF. The CDR3 DNA is TGTGCCAGCACCAGAGGGACTAGCGGGGCCCTAGCCAAAAACATTCAGTACTTC.

This clonotype has a count of ten or more. The rearrangement joins TRBV7-8 to TRBJ1-1; D may be TRBD1 (6 bases). V gave up 5 bases and J gave up 7 bases, with 14 bases separating them. This CDR3 has 13 residues. CDR1 SGHVS and CDR2 FQNEAQ come from the germline V gene. The CDR3 here is CASSHGTFVEAFF. The CDR3 DNA reads TGTGCCAGCAGCCACGGGACATTCGTTGAAGCTTTCTTT.

This clonotype occurred a few times. The chain joins TRBV9 to TRBJ2-1, with D perhaps TRBD1 or TRBD2 (6 bases each). The CDR3 has 17 amino acids. The germline gives CDR1 SGDLS, CDR2 YYNGEE. V shed 2 bases and J shed 0 bases, with 15 bases lying between them. The CDR3 sequence is CASSVNRVGGSYNEQFF. The CDR3 DNA follows: TGTGCCAGCAGCGTGAACAGGGTCGGGGGCTCCTACAATGAGCAGTTCTTC.

This clonotype was seen at least ten times. The rearrangement links TRBV7-3 to TRBJ2-2; the D is unclear. The V gene lost 3 bases and the J gene lost 2 bases, with 4 bases spanning the gap. The CDR3 totals 13 residues. In germline, CDR1 is SGHTA, CDR2 FQGTGA. This CDR3 is CASSLSNTGELFF. The CDR3 DNA sequence: TGTGCCAGCAGCTTGAGTAACACCGGGGAGCTGTTTTTT.

This clonotype has ten or more counts. V gene TRBV27 combines with J gene TRBJ2-1; no clear D gene. This CDR3 spans 13 amino acids. Germline V CDR1 and CDR2: MNHEY, SMNVEV (reference sequence). V lost 4 bases and J lost 6, with 10 bases in between. Here the CDR3 reads CASSSTSINEQFF. As DNA, the CDR3 is TGTGCCAGCAGTTCGACTTCTATCAATGAGCAGTTCTTC.

The V gene is TRBV7-9, the J gene TRBJ2-2; no clear D. Per germline, CDR1 SEHNR and CDR2 FQNEAQ (reference sequence). This CDR3 is 16 amino acids long. Trimming removed 1 base at V and 2 bases at J, with 11 bases between. CDR3 nucleotide sequence: TGTGCCAGCAGCTTAGACTTGACTGTCAACACCGGGGAGCTGTTTTTT. Protein sequence: CASSLDLTVNTGELFF.

CDR3 residues: CASSPEIDRYYGYTF. The CDR3 DNA follows: TGTGCCAGCAGCCCCGAAATCGACCGATACTATGGCTACACCTTC. The chain is built from TRBV7-8 and TRBJ1-2; D gene unclear. CDR1 is SGHVS and CDR2 is FQNEAQ in the germline V gene. Trimming cost V 5 bases and J 3 bases, with 16 bases left between them. This CDR3 spans 15 amino acids.

This clonotype was seen a handful of times. The V call is TRBV4-3, the J call TRBJ1-1; unclear D gene. Germline V gene sequence: CDR1 LGHNA, CDR2 YSLEER. The CDR3 totals 14 residues. The V and J ends lost 0 bases and 4 bases respectively, with 9 bases between them. The CDR3 loop is CASSQERHSTEAFF. The CDR3 DNA sequence: TGCGCCAGCAGCCAAGAAAGGCATTCCACTGAAGCTTTCTTT.